The T cell receptor beta chain described here comes from a study of T cell changes during pregnancy in multiple sclerosis. CDR1 SGHNT and CDR2 YYREEE come from the germline V gene (reference sequence). The trim removed 0 bases at V and 7 bases at J, leaving 11 bases unmatched. The CDR3 extends over 16 amino acids. The data were produced by immunoSEQ multiplex PCR, yet TCRdb's version contains in-frame clones alone and is incomplete. Among approximately 61,000 clones, 80% to 95% were seen once, and the ten largest hold roughly 3.5%. The source material was peripheral blood, sampled after pregnancy. The V gene is TRBV5-4, the J gene TRBJ1-1; 8 bases are a match to TRBD1. This clonotype originated in a female donor in good health, enrolled as a control in a pregnancy study. The CDR3 coding sequence is TGTGCCAGCAGCTTGGCCGTCACAGGGGGTAGCCGTGAAGCTTTCTTT. The encoded protein is CASSLAVTGGSREAFF. The full variable domain, completed using reference TRBV5-4 and TRBJ1-1, is ETGVTQSPTHLIKTRGQQVTLRCSSQSGHNTVSWYQQALGQGPQFIFQYYREEENGRGNFPPRFSGLQFPNYSSELNVNALELDDSALYLCASSLAVTGGSREAFFGQGTRLTVV.